The 13 T cell receptor beta chains listed next were all sequenced from one sample in a study of tumor-infiltrating lymphocytes in primary liver carcinoma. A primer in the constant region served to generate TCR beta cDNA from approximately 500 ng of total RNA. Employing slightly modified ARM-PCR, three nested multiplex PCR rounds were run, and these gave rise to the TCR beta libraries. TRBV1-TRBV30 forward primers paired with a C-beta reverse primer drove the first two PCR rounds, about 9 cycles each. One entry per CDR3 protein, called by TCRdb with MiXCR from the multiplex PCR reads. There are about 320,000 distinct CDR3 sequences in the sample; 65% occur only once, and about 8.4% lies in the top ten. In addition to blood RNA drawn from unsorted whole blood, germline DNA was extracted. Material for sequencing was peripheral blood. Receptors were obtained from a man in his forties or fifties with primary liver carcinoma and hepatitis B virus infection.

This clonotype was detected only a few times. This sequence joins TRBV28 and TRBJ2-7, with D perhaps matching TRBD2 (6 bases). This CDR3 has 13 amino acids. Germline assignment: CDR1 MDHEN and CDR2 SYDVKM. The V end was cut by 7 bases, the J end by 7 bases, with 17 bases between. CDR3 nucleotides: TGTGCCAGCATTGGAGGGGATCGGGAAGAGCAGTACTTC. This codes for CASIGGDREEQYF.

The chain joins TRBV12-3 or TRBV12-4 to TRBJ2-3; 9 bases map to TRBD2. J gave up 6 bases and V 10 bases, and 17 bases lay outside the gene matches. There are 16 residues in the CDR3. CDR3 protein: CANSRRVAGEGDTQYF. The CDR3 DNA is TGTGCCAACAGCCGCAGGGTAGCGGGAGAGGGGGATACGCAGTATTTT.

Written as DNA, the CDR3 is TGTGCCAGCGGTCCCTCCCGGAGCTCCTACAATGAGCAGTTCTTC. This codes for CASGPSRSSYNEQFF. The chain joins TRBV11-2 to TRBJ2-1; D gene uncertain. Germline CDR1 is SGHAT and CDR2 is FQNNGV. Trimming took off 8 bases at V and 0 bases at J, with 14 bases between the two ends. This CDR3 has 15 amino acids.

As regards this clonotype: A read error is possible here, since a much larger clone lies one base away. The chain combines TRBV5-6 with TRBJ2-5; TRBD2 matches at 8 bases. The CDR3 consists of 15 residues. Per the germline V gene, CDR1 is SGHDT and CDR2 is YYEEEE. This chain's CDR3 is CVSSTGTSAAETQYF. CDR3 nucleotide sequence: TGTGTCAGCAGCACCGGGACTAGTGCCGCTGAGACCCAGTACTTC.

About this clonotype: Just one base apart from a much larger clone, this may be a read error. The chain couples TRBV12-3 or TRBV12-4 to TRBJ2-1; 10 nucleotides line up with TRBD2. This CDR3 has 14 residues. The CDR3 region has the DNA TGTGTCAGCCTACTAGCGGGAAGGGACAATGAGCAGTTCTTC. This encodes CVSLLAGRDNEQFF.

The chain employs TRBV27 and TRBJ2-1, with D maybe TRBD2 (6 bases). With 7 bases removed from V and 10 bases from J, the gap between germline ends came to 23 bases. This CDR3 has 15 residues. Germline V lookup: CDR1 MNHEY, CDR2 SMNVEV (reference sequence). The CDR3 sequence: CASTRTAGPQREQFF. The CDR3 nucleotides read TGTGCCAGCACGAGGACCGCGGGGCCTCAACGGGAGCAGTTCTTC.

Regarding this clonotype: A read error may be the cause here, since a much bigger clone is one base away. The chain is built from TRBV11-2 and TRBJ2-7; 8 nucleotides agree with TRBD1. The DNA end is a closer match to TRBJ2-1, so the J assignment may be wrong. From germline, CDR1 is SGHAT and CDR2 FQNNGV. CDR3 size: 15 residues. The CDR3 DNA is TGTGCCAGCAGCTTAAGGGCAGGGGGCTCCCACGAGCAGTTCTTC. Translating it yields CASSLRAGGSHEQFF.

The CDR3 region has the DNA TGTGCCATCAGTGGTACAGGGACAGATACGCAGTATTTT. Protein: CAISGTGTDTQYF. This chain joins TRBV10-3 and TRBJ2-3, with D possibly TRBD1 on 6 matching bases. Trimming cost V 4 bases and J 3 bases, with 8 bases left between them. This CDR3 region has 13 residues. CDR1 and CDR2 from the germline V gene are ENHRY and SYGVKD.

Of note for this clonotype: It may be a read error: a sequence one base away is much more abundant. The rearrangement joins TRBV29-1 to TRBJ2-2, with 8 bases matching TRBD2. There are 14 residues in the CDR3. V dropped 6 bases and J dropped 7; count of bases not matched to a gene: 10. Germline CDR1 and CDR2: SQVTM and ANQGSEA. This chain's CDR3 is CSVATGTSVGELFF. DNA for the CDR3: TGCAGCGTGGCCACCGGGACTAGTGTCGGGGAGCTGTTTTTT.

CDR3 DNA: TGCGCCAGCAGCGTAGGACAGGGACAAGAGACCCAGTACTTC. As protein: CASSVGQGQETQYF. This chain connects TRBV5-1 to TRBJ2-5; 8 nucleotides agree with TRBD1. Germline V gene sequence: CDR1 SGHRS, CDR2 YFSETQ. The CDR3 contains 14 residues. The J segment lost 2 bases and the V segment lost 4 bases, leaving 4 bases of the junction unmatched.

As to this clonotype: Possible read error: a much larger clone is one base away. This rearrangement joins TRBV12-3 or TRBV12-4 to TRBJ2-7, with a tentative D call TRBD2 (5 bases). The CDR3 is made up of 11 amino acids. CDR3 DNA sequence: TGTGTCAGCAGCGGTTTCTACGAGCAGTACTTC. As protein: CVSSGFYEQYF.

As regards this clonotype: Germline and junction disagree at one end, which may indicate a read error. The chain has TRBV5-4 and TRBJ2-5, with unresolved D. Germline-derived CDR1 and CDR2 are SGHNT and YYREEE (reference sequence). The CDR3 is 13 residues long. As DNA, the CDR3 is TGTGCCAGCAGAGAGATAGGTGTAGAGAGCCAGTACTTC. This gives the protein CASREIGVESQYF.

The chain carries TRBV30 and TRBJ2-7; 8 bases align to TRBD2. CDR1 and CDR2 from the germline V gene are GTSNPN and SVGIG (reference sequence). The CDR3 totals 14 residues. V lost 2 bases and J lost 3; bases outside the gene matches: 6. The CDR3 reads CAWSYQRGHYEQYF. CDR3 sequence (DNA): TGTGCCTGGAGTTACCAGCGGGGGCACTACGAGCAGTACTTC. The complete variable domain, with remaining parts taken from reference TRBV30 and TRBJ2-7, reads SQTIHQWPATLVQPVGSPLSLECTVEGTSNPNLYWYRQAAGRGLQLLFYSVGIGQISSEVPQNLSASRPQDRQFILSSKKLLLSDSGFYLCAWSYQRGHYEQYFGPGTRLTVT.